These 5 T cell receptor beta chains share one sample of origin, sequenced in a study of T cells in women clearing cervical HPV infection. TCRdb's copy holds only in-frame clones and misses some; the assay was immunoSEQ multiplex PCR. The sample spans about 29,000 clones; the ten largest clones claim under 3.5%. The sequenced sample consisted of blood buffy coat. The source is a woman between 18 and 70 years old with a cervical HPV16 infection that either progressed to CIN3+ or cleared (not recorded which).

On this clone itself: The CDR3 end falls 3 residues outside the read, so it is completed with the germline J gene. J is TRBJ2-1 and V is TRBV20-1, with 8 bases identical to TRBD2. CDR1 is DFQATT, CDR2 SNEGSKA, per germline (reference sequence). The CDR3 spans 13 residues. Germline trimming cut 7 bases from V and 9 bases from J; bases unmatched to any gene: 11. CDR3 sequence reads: CSVLAGPGGEQFF. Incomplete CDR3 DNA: TGCAGTGTCCTAGCGGGTCCGGGCGGTGAG.

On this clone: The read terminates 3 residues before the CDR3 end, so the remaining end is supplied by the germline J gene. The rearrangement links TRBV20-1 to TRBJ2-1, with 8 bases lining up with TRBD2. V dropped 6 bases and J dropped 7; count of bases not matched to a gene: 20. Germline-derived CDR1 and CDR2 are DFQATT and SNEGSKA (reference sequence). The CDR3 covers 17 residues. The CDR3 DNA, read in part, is TGCAGTGCCCTAGGGGCGTCCGGCGGGGGGCCGGGTAATGAG. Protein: CSALGASGGGPGNE. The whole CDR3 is CSALGASGGGPGNEQFF.

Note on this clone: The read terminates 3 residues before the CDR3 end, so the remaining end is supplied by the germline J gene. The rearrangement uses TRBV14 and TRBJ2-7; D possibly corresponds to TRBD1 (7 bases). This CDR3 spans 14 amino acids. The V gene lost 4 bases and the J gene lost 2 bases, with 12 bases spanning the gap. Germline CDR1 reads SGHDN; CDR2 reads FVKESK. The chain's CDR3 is CASSRSGGTYEQYF. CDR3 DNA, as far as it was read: TGTGCCAGCAGCCGGTCAGGGGGGACCTACGAG. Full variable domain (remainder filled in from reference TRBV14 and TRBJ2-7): EAGVTQFPSHSVIEKGQTVTLRCDPISGHDNLYWYRRVMGKEIKFLLHFVKESKQDESGMPNNRFLAERTGGTYSTLKVQPAELEDSGVYFCASSRSGGTYEQYFGPGTRLTVT.

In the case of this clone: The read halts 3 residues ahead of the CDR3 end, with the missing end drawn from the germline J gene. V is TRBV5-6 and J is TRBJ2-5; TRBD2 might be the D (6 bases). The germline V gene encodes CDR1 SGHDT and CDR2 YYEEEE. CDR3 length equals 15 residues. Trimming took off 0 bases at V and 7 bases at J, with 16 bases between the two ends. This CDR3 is CASSLAGTLSGTQYF. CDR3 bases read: TGTGCCAGCAGCTTGGCCGGGACTCTTTCAGGGACC.

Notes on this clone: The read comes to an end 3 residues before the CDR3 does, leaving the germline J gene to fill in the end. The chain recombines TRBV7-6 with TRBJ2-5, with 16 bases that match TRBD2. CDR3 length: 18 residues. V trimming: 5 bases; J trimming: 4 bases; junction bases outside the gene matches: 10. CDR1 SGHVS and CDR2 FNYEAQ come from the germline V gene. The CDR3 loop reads CASSVGLAGGPAGETQYF. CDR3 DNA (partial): TGTGCCAGCAGCGTGGGACTAGCGGGGGGGCCGGCGGGAGAGACC. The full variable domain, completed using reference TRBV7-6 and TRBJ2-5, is GAGVSQSPRYKVTKRGQDVALRCDPISGHVSLYWYRQALGQGPEFLTYFNYEAQQDKSGLPNDRFSAERPEGSISTLTIQRTEQRDSAMYRCASSVGLAGGPAGETQYFGPGTRLLVL.